Following are 32 T cell receptor beta chains from one sample sequenced in a study of OX40 agonist ivuxolimab in advanced cancers. Data came from immunoSEQ multiplex PCR; TCRdb stores just in-frame clones and leaves some out. The table records 15,000 to 20,000 clones, about 70% of them present only once. Here the sequenced sample was CD4+ or CD8+ T cells sorted from blood, taken in a trial of the OX40 agonist ivuxolimab. The source is an adult with an advanced solid tumor such as melanoma, head and neck, liver or kidney cancer.

This chain connects TRBV19 to TRBJ1-1; maybe TRBD1 (6 bases). CDR3 size: 17 residues. Germline-derived CDR1 and CDR2 are LNHDA and SQIVND (reference sequence). Between the trimmed V and J ends, which lost 6 bases and 0 bases, there was a span of 20 bases. CDR3 protein: CASRHPGASRMNTEAFF. Written as DNA, the CDR3 is TGTGCCAGTAGGCACCCAGGGGCTTCCCGCATGAACACTGAAGCTTTCTTT.

The chain has TRBV2 and TRBJ2-1; D gene uncertain. Germline V gives CDR1 SNHLY, CDR2 FYNNEI. V lost 0 bases and J lost 10, with 13 bases in between. This CDR3 comprises 14 residues. The CDR3 nucleotides are TGTGCCAGCAGTGAAGCGCCTGGGCAAGGGGAGCAGTTCTTC. Protein sequence: CASSEAPGQGEQFF.

This clone was picked up one time. V and J are TRBV11-2 and TRBJ1-1; D not resolved. Germline V gene sequence: CDR1 SGHAT, CDR2 FQNNGV. The CDR3 runs to 15 residues. V lost 6 bases and J 1 base, leaving 15 bases between the germline ends. The DNA for the CDR3 is TGTGCCAGCAGATCGCCGGGAACGTCGAACACTGAAGCTTTCTTT. Translated: CASRSPGTSNTEAFF.

The chain carries TRBV6-5 and TRBJ2-7; the D gene is possibly TRBD1 (6 bases). The V end lost 5 bases, the J end lost 2 bases, and 10 bases lay between the germline ends. In germline, CDR1 is MNHEY, CDR2 SVGAGI. There are 13 residues in the CDR3. CDR3 residues: CASSPRTAYEQYF. The DNA for the CDR3 is TGTGCCAGCAGTCCACGGACAGCCTACGAGCAGTACTTC.

The gene calls are TRBV4-3 and TRBJ1-5; 11 bases agree with TRBD1. CDR1 is LGHNA, CDR2 YSLEER, per germline. The junction had 5 bases not matched to a gene; V was cut back by 0 bases and J by 7 bases. This CDR3 region has 16 residues. CDR3 in amino acids: CASSQDWDRGAQPQHF. The CDR3, as DNA: TGCGCCAGCAGCCAAGATTGGGACAGGGGGGCCCAGCCCCAGCATTTT.

By share of the sample, this clone is medium-sized. J is TRBJ2-3 and V is TRBV9; D is unresolved. There are 14 residues in the CDR3. Deletions cut 5 bases from V and 1 base from J, with 11 bases between. From germline, CDR1 is SGDLS and CDR2 YYNGEE. CDR3 in DNA: TGTGCCAGCAGTGCACAAGAGGGCACAGATACGCAGTATTTT. This codes for CASSAQEGTDTQYF.

The chain links TRBV19 to TRBJ2-1, with 9 bases identical to TRBD2. Per the germline V gene, CDR1 is LNHDA and CDR2 is SQIVND (reference sequence). With V trimmed by 6 bases and J by 0 bases, 3 bases remained unmatched. CDR3 length equals 15 residues. CDR3 residues: CASRAGGSSYNEQFF. CDR3 nucleotide sequence: TGTGCCAGTAGAGCGGGGGGAAGCTCCTACAATGAGCAGTTCTTC.

The chain joins TRBV27 to TRBJ1-5; 9 nucleotides agree with TRBD1. The CDR3 spans 16 residues. Per the germline V gene, CDR1 is MNHEY and CDR2 is SMNVEV (reference sequence). Trimming at V came to 5 bases and at J to 0 bases, leaving 5 bases not matched to a gene. This CDR3 reads CASSPGTGYSNQPQHF. DNA for the CDR3: TGTGCCAGCAGTCCCGGGACAGGGTATAGCAATCAGCCCCAGCATTTT.

The V and J genes are TRBV6-1 and TRBJ1-5; no reliable D call. With 2 bases removed from V and 1 base from J, the gap between germline ends came to 12 bases. Germline CDR1 MNHNS, CDR2 SASEGT. CDR3 length: 16 amino acids. In nucleotides, the CDR3 is TGTGCCAGCAGTGAATGGGGTCCCGGGAGCAATCAGCCCCAGCATTTT. This codes for CASSEWGPGSNQPQHF.

V usage is TRBV7-2 and J usage is TRBJ1-2; TRBD1 matches at 8 bases. This CDR3 is 15 amino acids long. V shed 3 bases, J shed 7 bases, and the junction held 10 bases outside the gene matches. The germline V gene has CDR1 SGHTA and CDR2 FQGNSA. CDR3 nucleotides: TGTGCCAGCAGCTTGGCGGGACAGGACTACTCTGGCTACACCTTC. It is translated as CASSLAGQDYSGYTF. Full variable domain (remainder filled in from reference TRBV7-2 and TRBJ1-2): GAGVSQSPSNKVTEKGKDVELRCDPISGHTALYWYRQSLGQGLEFLIYFQGNSAPDKSGLPSDRFSAERTGGSVSTLTIQRTQQEDSAVYLCASSLAGQDYSGYTFGSGTRLTVV.

The chain carries TRBV7-9 and TRBJ2-7, with a possible D match to TRBD2 (5 bases). V gave up 1 base and J gave up 4 bases, with 14 bases separating them. Germline V CDR1 and CDR2: SEHNR, FQNEAQ (reference sequence). The length of the CDR3 is 15 residues. The CDR3 loop is CASSLVPEGLYEQYF. CDR3 nucleotide sequence: TGTGCCAGCAGCTTAGTTCCCGAGGGCCTTTACGAGCAGTACTTC.

J is TRBJ2-7 and V is TRBV5-6, with TRBD2 matching over 10 bases. The trim removed 4 bases at V and 4 bases at J, leaving 5 bases unmatched. Looked up from germline, CDR1 is SGHDT and CDR2 is YYEEEE. CDR3 length equals 14 residues. The CDR3 DNA reads as TGTGCCAGCAGCCCTAGCGGGGGTGTGTACGAGCAGTACTTC. As protein: CASSPSGGVYEQYF.

The chain employs TRBV25-1 and TRBJ2-5; 7 bases are shared with TRBD2. The V gene end was trimmed by 5 bases and the J gene end by 4 bases; junction bases not matched to a gene: 7. Per the germline V gene, CDR1 is MGHDK and CDR2 is SYGVNS. The CDR3 covers 14 residues. The CDR3 region is CASSHGGGRETQYF. The CDR3 region has the DNA TGTGCCAGCAGTCATGGGGGGGGGAGAGAGACCCAGTACTTC.

The chain employs TRBV6-5 and TRBJ2-7; D perhaps matches TRBD1 (6 bases). Per the germline V gene, CDR1 is MNHEY and CDR2 is SVGAGI. This CDR3 is built from 14 residues. The V and J ends lost 6 bases and 3 bases respectively, with 15 bases between them. CDR3 residues: CASSRQDFYYEQYF. CDR3 coding DNA: TGTGCCAGCAGCCGACAGGACTTTTACTACGAGCAGTACTTC.

The CDR3 DNA reads as TGTGCCAGCAGTTTCCCAACCTACGAGCAGTACTTC. Encoded protein: CASSFPTYEQYF. J is TRBJ2-7 and V is TRBV6-1; no definite D call. V was clipped by 5 bases and J by 2 bases, with 7 bases between them. This CDR3 has 12 residues. From germline, CDR1 is MNHNS and CDR2 SASEGT.

The rearrangement links TRBV2 to TRBJ2-1; TRBD2 matches at 8 bases. CDR3 length: 15 amino acids. The junction had 10 bases not matched to a gene; V was cut back by 8 bases and J by 4 bases. Germline V gives CDR1 SNHLY, CDR2 FYNNEI. Here the CDR3 DNA reads TGTGCCAGCTGTTGGGGTAGCGGGACTTACAATGAGCAGTTCTTC. Protein product: CASCWGSGTYNEQFF.

The CDR3 reads CASSEMGTYTDTQYF. CDR3 coding DNA: TGTGCCAGCAGCGAGATGGGAACTTACACAGATACGCAGTATTTT. The V and J genes are TRBV2 and TRBJ2-3; D remains unclear. CDR1 SNHLY and CDR2 FYNNEI come from the germline V gene. The CDR3 is made up of 15 amino acids. V lost 6 bases, J lost 2 bases, and 15 bases lay in between.

The V call is TRBV29-1, the J call TRBJ2-1; possible D gene TRBD1, 5 bases. The V end was cut by 7 bases, the J end by 8 bases, with 12 bases between. This CDR3 comprises 11 residues. Germline lookup yields CDR1 SQVTM and CDR2 ANQGSEA. CDR3 DNA sequence: TGCAGCGGGCAGGGCCCCGATGAGCAGTTCTTC. It encodes CSGQGPDEQFF.

This chain joins TRBV27 and TRBJ2-3; D remains ambiguous. V dropped 3 bases and J dropped 6 bases, with 4 bases sitting between them. The CDR3 extends over 11 amino acids. CDR1 is MNHEY and CDR2 is SMNVEV in the germline V gene (reference sequence). The CDR3 loop is CASSFRDTQYF. The CDR3 DNA reads TGTGCCAGCAGTTTTCGGGATACGCAGTATTTT.

V usage is TRBV7-3 and J usage is TRBJ2-1; no definite D call. The CDR3 is made up of 16 amino acids. Between the trimmed V and J ends, which lost 5 bases and 9 bases, there was a span of 23 bases. CDR1 SGHTA and CDR2 FQGTGA come from the germline V gene. CDR3 nucleotides: TGTGCCAGCAGCCAAAGGATGGGGAAGGACCCTGGTGAGCAGTTCTTC. Amino acids: CASSQRMGKDPGEQFF.

The chain has TRBV5-6 and TRBJ2-1; 9 bases are a match to TRBD1. Germline CDR1 reads SGHDT; CDR2 reads YYEEEE. V gave up 5 bases and J gave up 8 bases; unmatched junction bases: 11. The CDR3 has 15 amino acids. The CDR3 DNA follows: TGTGCCAGCAGTATAGGACAGGGGTGGCTTGATGAGCAGTTCTTC. This codes for CASSIGQGWLDEQFF.

The chain uses TRBV2 and TRBJ1-1; 8 bases agree with TRBD1. The CDR3 loop spans 14 amino acids. Unmatched junction bases numbered 7, after V lost 5 bases and J lost 5 bases. The V gene's germline CDR1 is SNHLY and CDR2 FYNNEI. The CDR3 protein is CASSWTGRETEAFF. The CDR3 bases are TGTGCCAGCAGTTGGACAGGGAGAGAGACTGAAGCTTTCTTT.

This chain's CDR3 is CASSLRRLEQYF. Here the CDR3 DNA reads TGTGCCAGCAGTTTGAGGCGTCTCGAGCAGTACTTC. The chain employs TRBV28 and TRBJ2-7; no firm D call. The ends were cut back, 3 bases at V and 6 bases at J, with 9 bases in the middle. There are 12 residues in the CDR3. The germline CDR1 and CDR2 sequences are MDHEN and SYDVKM.

The chain is built from TRBV9 and TRBJ2-7, with 9 bases lining up with TRBD2. There are 15 residues in the CDR3. CDR1 is SGDLS and CDR2 is YYNGEE in the germline V gene. Trimming at V came to 2 bases and at J to 5 bases, leaving 8 bases not matched to a gene. CDR3 sequence reads: CASSVDAGGPHEQYF. CDR3 coding DNA: TGTGCCAGCAGCGTCGACGCGGGAGGGCCCCACGAGCAGTACTTC.

The rearrangement uses TRBV13 and TRBJ1-3; no firm D call. V dropped 1 base and J dropped 8 bases, with 21 bases sitting between them. The germline V gene encodes CDR1 PRHDT and CDR2 FYEKMQ (reference sequence). The CDR3 runs 17 residues. In DNA form, the CDR3 reads TGTGCCAGCAGCTTAGTCTTCGGTGGTGGGCCGCTGGACACCATATATTTT. The encoded protein is CASSLVFGGGPLDTIYF.

The gene calls are TRBV9 and TRBJ2-1; TRBD2 agrees at 9 bases. CDR1 is SGDLS, CDR2 YYNGEE, per germline. The J segment lost 3 bases and the V segment lost 4 bases, leaving 14 bases of the junction unmatched. This CDR3 spans 18 amino acids. For the CDR3, the DNA is TGTGCCAGCAGCCCAACCCTATTAGCGGGAGCGGTCTACAATGAGCAGTTCTTC. It codes for CASSPTLLAGAVYNEQFF.

This clone was seen repeatedly, ten times or more. The V call is TRBV9, the J call TRBJ2-7, with unresolved D. The ends were cut back, 0 bases at V and 0 bases at J, with 10 bases in the middle. This CDR3 has 15 residues. Germline CDR1 SGDLS, CDR2 YYNGEE. The CDR3 nucleotides are TGTGCCAGCAGCGTAGGCGGTGCCGGCTCCTACGAGCAGTACTTC. Amino acid sequence: CASSVGGAGSYEQYF.

The chain employs TRBV6-5 and TRBJ1-1; D uncertain. This CDR3 comprises 13 residues. V was cut by 2 bases and J by 6 bases, with 10 bases left in between. Germline CDR1 and CDR2: MNHEY and SVGAGI. As DNA, the CDR3 is TGTGCCAGCAGTTACAACATGGAGCCTGAAGCTTTCTTT. Its translation: CASSYNMEPEAFF.

V and J are TRBV11-2 and TRBJ2-1; D remains ambiguous. The CDR3 spans 12 residues. CDR1 and CDR2 (germline): SGHAT, FQNNGV. V dropped 5 bases and J dropped 7 bases, with 9 bases sitting between them. CDR3 sequence (DNA): TGTGCCAGCAGCCCCACGAGGAATGAGCAGTTCTTC. Translating it yields CASSPTRNEQFF.

This clone was seen a few times. This chain joins TRBV19 and TRBJ1-2, with D perhaps TRBD1 (5 bases). With 7 bases removed from V and 8 bases from J, the gap between germline ends came to 14 bases. Germline CDR1 LNHDA, CDR2 SQIVND (reference sequence). There are 12 residues in the CDR3. This CDR3 is CASTIAGHGYTF. CDR3 DNA sequence: TGTGCCAGTACCATTGCGGGGCACGGCTACACCTTC.

The chain links TRBV19 to TRBJ2-7; TRBD1 agrees at 8 bases. Germline V lookup: CDR1 LNHDA, CDR2 SQIVND (reference sequence). V shed 5 bases and J 3 bases; nucleotides not matched to a gene: 3. The CDR3 extends over 13 amino acids. Written as DNA, the CDR3 is TGTGCCAGTAGTGCTACAGGGGGCTACGAGCAGTACTTC. Encoded protein: CASSATGGYEQYF.

The chain has TRBV2 and TRBJ2-3; D is ambiguous. The CDR3 totals 11 residues. The V gene's germline CDR1 is SNHLY and CDR2 FYNNEI. V dropped 8 bases and J dropped 4 bases, with 7 bases sitting between them. CDR3 loop: CASGKSDTQYF. The CDR3 DNA sequence: TGTGCCAGCGGCAAATCAGATACGCAGTATTTT.